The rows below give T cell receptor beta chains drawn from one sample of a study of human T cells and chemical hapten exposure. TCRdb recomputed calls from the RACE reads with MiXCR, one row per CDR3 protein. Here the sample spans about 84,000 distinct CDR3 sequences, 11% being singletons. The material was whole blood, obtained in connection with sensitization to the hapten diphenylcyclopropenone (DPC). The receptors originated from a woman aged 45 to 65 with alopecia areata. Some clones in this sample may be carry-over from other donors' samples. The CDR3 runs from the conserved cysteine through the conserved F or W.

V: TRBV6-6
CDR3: CASEGVRAGAYNEQFF

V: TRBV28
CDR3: CASGLGGAYGYTF

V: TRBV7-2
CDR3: CASSLGVVSGSKNEQFF

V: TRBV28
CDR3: CASSSGGQSHEQYF

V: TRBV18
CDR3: CASSPLAGALDTQYF

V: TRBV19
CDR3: CASTGGLGDRQPQHF

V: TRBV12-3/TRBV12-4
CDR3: CASRRDRVGADYEQYF

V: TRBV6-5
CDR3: CASSLLQAGRGETQYF

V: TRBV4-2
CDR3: CASSQEQRYQDTQYF

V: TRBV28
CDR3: CASLAGPIGELFF

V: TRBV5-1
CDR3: CASSPEAGAAGELFF

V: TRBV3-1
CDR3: CASSPPRNRGHYEQYF

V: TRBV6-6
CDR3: CASGDRGLTEAFF

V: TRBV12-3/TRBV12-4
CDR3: CASSHSTGSAFF

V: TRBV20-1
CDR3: CSASIGARRGNQPQHF

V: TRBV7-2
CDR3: CASSLARDRSRGYTF

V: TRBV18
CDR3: CASSPSGRAADTQYF

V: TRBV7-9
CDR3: CASSPGAGAPDTQYF

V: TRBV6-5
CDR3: CASSEVRDRGSQPQHF

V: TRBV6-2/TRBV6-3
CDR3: CASYPSGNTGELFF

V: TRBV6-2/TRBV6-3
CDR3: CASSPWADTQYF

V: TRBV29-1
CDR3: CSVGGLARNTGELFF

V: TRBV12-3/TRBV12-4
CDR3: CASNPGQSSRGYTF

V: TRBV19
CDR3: CASRGNPPTDTQYF

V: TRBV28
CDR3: CASSFSGSSTDTQYF

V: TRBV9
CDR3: CASSVGRLNTGELFF

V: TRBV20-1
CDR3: CSALAGGSSRNQPQLF

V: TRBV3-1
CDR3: CASSQGVPGANVLTF

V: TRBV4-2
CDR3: CASSQDAGSTDTQYF

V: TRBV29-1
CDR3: CSARDSSTGELFF

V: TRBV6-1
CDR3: CASSVGQLSGANVLTF

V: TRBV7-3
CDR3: CASSHNSGANVLTF

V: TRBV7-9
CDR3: CASSLGGWAPQHF